Following are 9 T cell receptor beta chains from one sample sequenced in a study of T cells after posttransplantation cyclophosphamide. Generated by immunoSEQ multiplex PCR, the TCRdb table keeps only in-frame clones and is missing some. The table lists around 24,000 clones, with no singletons. The specimen sequenced was PBMCs. The receptors were sampled from a woman in her sixties or seventies in good health, CMV-negative, and a related stem cell transplant donor.

This clone has at least ten counts. The V and J genes are TRBV4-2 and TRBJ2-6; D unresolved. Germline assignment: CDR1 LGHNA and CDR2 YNFKEQ. The CDR3 runs 16 residues. The V gene lost 0 bases and the J gene lost 4 bases, with 10 bases spanning the gap. This CDR3 reads CASSQDLSLGANVLTF. CDR3 sequence (DNA): TGTGCCAGCAGCCAAGATCTGTCGCTAGGGGCCAACGTCCTGACTTTC.

In this sample, this clone turned up many times. V gene TRBV12-5 combines with J gene TRBJ2-2, with a possible D match to TRBD1 (6 bases). From germline, CDR1 is LGHNT and CDR2 FRNRAP. Trimming shortened V by 3 bases and J by 5 bases, and 13 bases separated the two germline ends. The CDR3 consists of 15 residues. The CDR3 DNA reads as TGTGCTAGTGGTTTCCAGGGGATAACTACCGGGGAGCTGTTTTTT. It translates to CASGFQGITTGELFF.

Many counts were recorded for this clone. V gene TRBV5-1 combines with J gene TRBJ2-7, with TRBD2 matching over 7 bases. From germline, CDR1 is SGHRS and CDR2 YFSETQ. CDR3 length: 15 amino acids. The V and J ends lost 0 bases and 1 base, in that order; junction bases with no gene match: 4. The CDR3 protein is CASSLARGGSYEQYF. CDR3 DNA sequence: TGCGCCAGCAGCTTGGCTCGCGGGGGATCCTACGAGCAGTACTTC.

At least ten counts were recorded for this clone. The chain employs TRBV2 and TRBJ1-1; D is unclear. V was clipped by 2 bases and J by 7 bases, with 11 bases between them. The length of the CDR3 is 13 residues. Germline V gene lookup returns CDR1 SNHLY and CDR2 FYNNEI. The CDR3 loop reads CASSERHGLEAFF. CDR3 coding DNA: TGTGCCAGCAGTGAACGACATGGTCTTGAAGCTTTCTTT.

The V gene is TRBV7-6, the J gene TRBJ2-1, with 13 nucleotides matching TRBD2. V trimming: 5 bases; J trimming: 3 bases; junction bases outside the gene matches: 4. The CDR3 consists of 16 residues. The germline V gene encodes CDR1 SGHVS and CDR2 FNYEAQ. CDR3 sequence reads: CASSPGTSGIYNEQFF. The DNA of the CDR3 is TGTGCCAGCAGCCCGGGGACTAGCGGGATCTACAATGAGCAGTTCTTC.

This clone was observed many times. V usage is TRBV19 and J usage is TRBJ1-5; D gene uncertain. The CDR3 runs to 12 residues. Germline CDR1 LNHDA, CDR2 SQIVND (reference sequence). The ends were cut back, 6 bases at V and 7 bases at J, with 10 bases in the middle. The CDR3: CASRTGMQPQHF. The CDR3 bases are TGTGCCAGTAGGACGGGGATGCAGCCCCAGCATTTT.

This clone was detected many times. The CDR3 region is CASSPVTGGRWGTEAFF. DNA of the CDR3: TGTGCCAGCAGCCCGGTCACGGGGGGGCGGTGGGGCACTGAAGCTTTCTTT. The J gene is TRBJ1-1, the V gene TRBV5-4; perhaps TRBD1 as D (6 bases). With 4 bases removed from V and 4 bases from J, the gap between germline ends came to 23 bases. Germline values: CDR1 SGHNT, CDR2 YYREEE (reference sequence). The CDR3 runs 17 residues.

CDR3 loop: CACQGFSGNTIYF. CDR3 coding DNA: TGTGCCTGCCAGGGGTTTTCTGGAAACACCATATATTTT. The rearrangement links TRBV30 to TRBJ1-3; tentative D call: TRBD1 (6 bases). V dropped 6 bases and J dropped 1 base, with 10 bases sitting between them. CDR3 length: 13 residues. Germline V gene data show CDR1 as GTSNPN and CDR2 as SVGIG (reference sequence). Drawing the rest from reference TRBV30 and TRBJ1-3, the complete variable domain is SQTIHQWPATLVQPVGSPLSLECTVEGTSNPNLYWYRQAAGRGLQLLFYSVGIGQISSEVPQNLSASRPQDRQFILSSKKLLLSDSGFYLCACQGFSGNTIYFGEGSWLTVV.

This clone appeared many times. The chain is built from TRBV27 and TRBJ2-3; TRBD2 aligns across 12 bases. From germline, CDR1 is MNHEY and CDR2 SMNVEV (reference sequence). The CDR3 runs 15 residues. Losses at the gene ends were 8 bases for V and 5 bases for J; bases not matched to a gene: 8. The CDR3 loop is CASHRLGLAGDTQYF. CDR3 bases: TGTGCCAGCCACCGTTTGGGACTAGCGGGAGATACGCAGTATTTT.